Each of the 9 T cell receptor beta chains below was sequenced from the same sample in a study of blood T cells in healthy people across ages (dated by TCRdb to the mid-2010s). Library generation was performed with 5' RACE. The sequencing machine was an Illumina HiSeq 2500. The second PCR ran for roughly 7 to 12 cycles and used a J-beta primer mix along with a sample-barcoded 5' primer. TCRdb reworked the public reads: Q25 trimming with fastp, MiXCR clone assembly, productive beta chains retained. Every entry covers one CDR3 protein and lists the most common genes and DNA from its rows. The table for this sample lists 700,000 to 950,000 distinct CDR3 sequences; about three fifths of them were counted only once. In total, the top ten clones hold over 20% of the sample. Specimen: blood. These receptors all come from a man aged 30 to 39 in good health.

The chain carries TRBV4-2 and TRBJ2-7; 7 positions agree with TRBD1. The CDR3 totals 18 residues. Germline CDR1 LGHNA, CDR2 YNFKEQ. The ends lost 2 bases at V and 2 bases at J; junction bases unmatched: 15. In DNA, the CDR3 is TGTGCCAGCAGCCAAAATCGTAGAGGGGGCGCTAAGGCCTACGAGCAGTACTTC. This sequence encodes CASSQNRRGGAKAYEQYF.

This clonotype was seen a handful of times. The V gene is TRBV20-1, the J gene TRBJ2-3; possibly TRBD1 for D (6 bases). Trimming left V 2 bases short and J 0 bases short, with 12 bases between. CDR1 is DFQATT, CDR2 SNEGSKA, per germline (reference sequence). CDR3 length: 15 amino acids. The CDR3: CSARTGTPSTDTQYF. The CDR3 DNA sequence: TGCAGTGCTAGAACAGGGACCCCCAGCACAGATACGCAGTATTTT.

The chain joins TRBV4-2 to TRBJ1-2, with TRBD1 as a possible D gene (5 bases). With 5 bases removed from V and 12 bases from J, the gap between germline ends came to 13 bases. The CDR3 spans 11 residues. Per the germline V gene, CDR1 is LGHNA and CDR2 is YNFKEQ. CDR3 sequence: CASSVDRDHTF. CDR3 coding DNA: TGTGCCAGCAGCGTAGACCGGGACCACACCTTC.

The chain recombines TRBV6-2 or TRBV6-3 with TRBJ2-1; 9 bases match TRBD1. Germline V gene data show CDR1 as MNHEY and CDR2 as SVGEGT. The length of the CDR3 is 16 residues. The V and J ends lost 5 bases and 6 bases, in that order; junction bases with no gene match: 11. CDR3 amino acids: CASSPLWTGVINEQFF. The CDR3, as DNA: TGTGCCAGCAGTCCACTATGGACAGGGGTCATCAATGAGCAGTTCTTC.

The chain couples TRBV6-2 or TRBV6-3 to TRBJ2-4; D might be TRBD1 (5 bases). This CDR3 region has 15 residues. The germline CDR1 and CDR2 sequences are MNHEY and SVGEGT. Trimming removed 5 bases from V and 7 bases from J, with 18 bases in between. The CDR3 nucleotides are TGTGCCAGCAGTCCCTCCAGGGATCCCACCAACATTCAGTACTTC. It yields the protein CASSPSRDPTNIQYF.

CDR3 sequence reads: CATSRDRATDTQYF. In DNA form, the CDR3 reads TGTGCCACCAGCAGAGATCGGGCTACAGATACGCAGTATTTT. This chain joins TRBV15 and TRBJ2-3, with D unresolved. The CDR3 contains 14 residues. Trimming removed 0 bases from V and 3 bases from J, with 7 bases in between. Germline values: CDR1 LNHNV, CDR2 YYDKDF (reference sequence).

The chain has TRBV28 and TRBJ1-5, with D hard to call. V was cut by 8 bases and J by 7 bases, with 12 bases left in between. Per the germline V gene, CDR1 is MDHEN and CDR2 is SYDVKM. This CDR3 contains 12 residues. The CDR3 spells CASGRVGQPQHF. The CDR3 coding sequence is TGTGCCAGCGGGAGGGTTGGGCAGCCCCAGCATTTT.

The chain couples TRBV10-3 to TRBJ2-1; D gene unclear. This CDR3 comprises 14 residues. Per the germline V gene, CDR1 is ENHRY and CDR2 is SYGVKD. The germline V and J ends were trimmed by 6 bases and 1 base, with 10 bases remaining between them. The chain's CDR3 is CAISGWDSYNEQFF. In nucleotides, the CDR3 is TGTGCCATCAGCGGTTGGGATTCCTACAATGAGCAGTTCTTC.

CDR3 loop: CAIQGDEQFF. The CDR3 DNA is TGTGCCATCCAGGGGGATGAGCAGTTCTTC. The chain recombines TRBV7-2 with TRBJ2-1, with 7 bases identical to TRBD1. The ends lost 10 bases at V and 8 bases at J; junction bases unmatched: 2. The CDR3 runs to 10 residues. Germline V lookup: CDR1 SGHTA, CDR2 FQGNSA.